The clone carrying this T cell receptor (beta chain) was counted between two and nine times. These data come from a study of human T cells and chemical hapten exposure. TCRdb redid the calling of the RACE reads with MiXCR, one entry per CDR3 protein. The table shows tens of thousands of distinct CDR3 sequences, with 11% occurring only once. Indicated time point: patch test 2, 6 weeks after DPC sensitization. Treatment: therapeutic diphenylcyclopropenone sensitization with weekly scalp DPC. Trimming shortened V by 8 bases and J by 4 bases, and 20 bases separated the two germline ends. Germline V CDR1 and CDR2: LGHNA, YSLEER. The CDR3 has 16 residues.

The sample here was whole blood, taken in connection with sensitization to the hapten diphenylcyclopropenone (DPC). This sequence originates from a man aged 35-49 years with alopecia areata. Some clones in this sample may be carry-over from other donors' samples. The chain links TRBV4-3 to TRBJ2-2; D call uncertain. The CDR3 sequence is CASGIFWQDPTGELFF. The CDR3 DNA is TGCGCCAGCGGAATCTTCTGGCAGGACCCCACCGGGGAGCTGTTTTTT.